Listed below are T cell receptor beta chains from one sample, sequenced in a study of cytomegalovirus exposure and HLA in healthy donors. Using immunoSEQ multiplex PCR, the repertoire was profiled, and TCRdb retains in-frame clones only, with some absent. The profile covers some 200,000 clones, with 80% to 85% appearing a single time and 0.71% taken by the ten largest. Sequencing was carried out using PBMCs. All receptors come from a boy between 2 and 10 years old in good health and CMV-seronegative. CDR3s include the opening cysteine and the closing phenylalanine or tryptophan. Each record gives: clone size, CDR3 length, V gene, D gene, J gene, CDR3 DNA, CDR3 protein. The D gene is left open where the match is weak. Rows may omit the clone size; those that give it use once, few, many or a size class.

NA	17	TRBV5-8	TRBD1	TRBJ2-1	TGTGCCAGCAGCTTGCTTTGGGCAGGGGGCAGGGACAATGAGCAGTTCTTC	CASSLLWAGGRDNEQFF
NA	15	TRBV10-3	NA	TRBJ1-2	TGTGCCATCTCTAGTTCAGGGGCGAGTAACTATGGCTACACCTTC	CAISSSGASNYGYTF
NA	19	TRBV4-2	TRBD2	TRBJ2-5	TGTGCCAGCAGCCAAAGGGAGGTTGGTGGACTAGCGGGGCAAGAGACCCAGTACTTC	CASSQREVGGLAGQETQYF
NA	14	TRBV19	NA	TRBJ1-2	TGTGCCAGTAGTATGGCGGCGGGATACTATGGCTACACCTTC	CASSMAAGYYGYTF
NA	12	TRBV6-6	NA	TRBJ1-1	TGTGCCAGCAGTTACGGGGCAGACAAAGCTTTCTTT	CASSYGADKAFF
few	18	TRBV19	TRBD1	TRBJ2-6	TGTGCCAGTAGTCCCCAGGGACAGGGTCGATCTGGGGCCAACGTCCTGACTTTC	CASSPQGQGRSGANVLTF
NA	14	TRBV9	NA	TRBJ2-7	TGTGCCAGCAGCGTAGCGGGTGAAACCTACGAGCAGTACTTC	CASSVAGETYEQYF
few	14	TRBV7-6	TRBD1	TRBJ1-5	TGTGCCAGCAGCTCAGGGACAGGCAATCAGCCCCAGCATTTT	CASSSGTGNQPQHF
NA	14	TRBV29-1	TRBD1	TRBJ1-1	TGCAGCGTTGGGGGGACAGGGGGGGGGACTGAAGCTTTCTTT	CSVGGTGGGTEAFF
NA	14	TRBV6-5	NA	TRBJ2-3	TGTGCCAGCAGTTACGGACTGGTCTCAGATACGCAGTATTTT	CASSYGLVSDTQYF
NA	16	TRBV15	NA	TRBJ1-4	TGTGCCACCAGCAGAGATCATGACCTCGACAGGGAAAAACTGTTTTTT	CATSRDHDLDREKLFF
NA	12	TRBV5-1	NA	TRBJ2-5	TGCGCCAGCTACCCGGAGGGGGAGACCCAGTACTTC	CASYPEGETQYF
once	17	TRBV5-1	TRBD2	TRBJ2-3	TGCGCCAGCAGCCCCTTAGCGGGGGGGCCCGGCACAGATACGCAGTATTTT	CASSPLAGGPGTDTQYF
NA	13	TRBV7-6	NA	TRBJ2-1	TGTGCCAGCAGCACCTCCAGCTACAATGAGCAGTTCTTC	CASSTSSYNEQFF
NA	16	TRBV18	NA	TRBJ2-2	TGTGCCAGCTCACCAACCAGCGGGTCGAACACCGGGGAGCTGTTTTTT	CASSPTSGSNTGELFF
once	16	TRBV11-2	NA	TRBJ1-2	TGTGCCAGCAGCTCCACCACCGCGGGGAGGGACTATGGCTACACCTTC	CASSSTTAGRDYGYTF
NA	15	TRBV6-5	NA	TRBJ2-5	TGTGCCAGCAATCCGAACCCTACGTACCAAGAGACCCAGTACTTC	CASNPNPTYQETQYF
few	15	TRBV27	NA	TRBJ1-1	TGTGCCAGCAACCAGGGGTTCGGGATGAACACTGAAGCTTTCTTT	CASNQGFGMNTEAFF
NA	17	TRBV27	TRBD1	TRBJ1-2	TGTGCCAGCCCCCCCCTCCCCCCGCCGTGGGGACAGGATGGCTACACCTTC	CASPPLPPPWGQDGYTF
NA	15	TRBV5-1	NA	TRBJ1-6	TGCGCCAGCAGCTTTGGTGACAGTTATAATTCACCCCTCCACTTT	CASSFGDSYNSPLHF
NA	13	TRBV30	NA	TRBJ1-2	TGTGCCTGGACCAGGACAGCCGACTATGGCTACACCTTC	CAWTRTADYGYTF
NA	11	TRBV30	NA	TRBJ1-2	TGTGCCTGGAGTGCAGGGGCGGGCTACACCTTC	CAWSAGAGYTF
NA	13	TRBV27	NA	TRBJ2-7	TGTGCCAGCAGTTACCGAGGGGGCTACGAGCAGTACTTC	CASSYRGGYEQYF
NA	15	TRBV5-6	NA	TRBJ1-5	TGTGCCAGCAGCTCGGGAGGTTATAGCAATCAGCCCCAGCATTTT	CASSSGGYSNQPQHF
NA	13	TRBV6-5	NA	TRBJ2-5	TGTGCCAGCAGTCAAGGGGCCCAAGAGACCCAGTACTTC	CASSQGAQETQYF
NA	18	TRBV7-9	TRBD2	TRBJ2-1	TGTGCCAGCAGCCCAGGGACTAGCGGGGGGCTCTCCTACAATGAGCAGTTCTTC	CASSPGTSGGLSYNEQFF
few	18	TRBV7-9	NA	TRBJ1-5	TGTGCCAGCAGCTTAGGCGGGGCCCCGAGTGTGAGCAATCAGCCCCAGCATTTT	CASSLGGAPSVSNQPQHF
NA	15	TRBV19	NA	TRBJ1-5	TGTGCCAGTAGTATCAGGGTGGAGAGCAATCAGCCCCAGCATTTT	CASSIRVESNQPQHF
once	13	TRBV6-6	NA	TRBJ2-7	TGTGCCAGCACCCCGACAGATTTGTACGAGCAGTACTTC	CASTPTDLYEQYF